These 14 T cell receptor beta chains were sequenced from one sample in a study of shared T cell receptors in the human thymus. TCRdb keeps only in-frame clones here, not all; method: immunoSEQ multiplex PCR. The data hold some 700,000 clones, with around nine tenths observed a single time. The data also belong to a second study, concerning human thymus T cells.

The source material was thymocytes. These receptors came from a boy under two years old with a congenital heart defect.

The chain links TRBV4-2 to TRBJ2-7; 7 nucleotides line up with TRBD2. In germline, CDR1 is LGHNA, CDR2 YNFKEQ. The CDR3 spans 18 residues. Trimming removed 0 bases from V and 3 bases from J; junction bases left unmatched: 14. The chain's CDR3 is CASSQDRPPGLDYYEQYF. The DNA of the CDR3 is TGTGCCAGCAGCCAAGATAGACCCCCCGGACTAGACTACTACGAGCAGTACTTC.

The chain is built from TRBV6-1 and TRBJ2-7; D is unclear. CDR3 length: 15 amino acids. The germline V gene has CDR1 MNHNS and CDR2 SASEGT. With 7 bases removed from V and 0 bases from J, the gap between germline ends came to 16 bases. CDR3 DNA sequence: TGTGCCAGCACCCCAGTTTGGCCCAACTCCTACGAGCAGTACTTC. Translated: CASTPVWPNSYEQYF.

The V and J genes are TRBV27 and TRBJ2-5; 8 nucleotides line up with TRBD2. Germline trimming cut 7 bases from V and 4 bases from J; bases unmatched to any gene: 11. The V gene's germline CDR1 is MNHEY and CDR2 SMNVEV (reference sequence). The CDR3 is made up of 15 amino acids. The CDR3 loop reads CASNRKRGPRETQYF. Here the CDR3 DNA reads TGTGCCAGCAATCGGAAGCGGGGGCCTCGAGAGACCCAGTACTTC.

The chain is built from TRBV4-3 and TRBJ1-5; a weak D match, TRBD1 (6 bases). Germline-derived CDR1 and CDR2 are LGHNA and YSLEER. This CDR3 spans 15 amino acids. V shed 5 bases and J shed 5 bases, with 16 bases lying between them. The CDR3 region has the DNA TGCGCCAGCAGCGAGCACCGGGACAACGATCAGCCCCAGCATTTT. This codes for CASSEHRDNDQPQHF.

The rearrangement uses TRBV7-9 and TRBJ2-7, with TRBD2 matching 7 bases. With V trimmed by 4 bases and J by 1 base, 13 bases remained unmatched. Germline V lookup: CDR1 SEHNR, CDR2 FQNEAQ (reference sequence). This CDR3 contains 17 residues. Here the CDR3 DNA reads TGTGCCAGCAGCTCGAGGATTAGCGGGCTAAAGTCCTACGAGCAGTACTTC. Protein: CASSSRISGLKSYEQYF. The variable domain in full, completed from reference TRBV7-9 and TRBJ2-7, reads DTGVSQNPRHKITKRGQNVTFRCDPISEHNRLYWYRQTLGQGPEFLTYFQNEAQLEKSRLLSDRFSAERPKGSFSTLEIQRTEQGDSAMYLCASSSRISGLKSYEQYFGPGTRLTVT.

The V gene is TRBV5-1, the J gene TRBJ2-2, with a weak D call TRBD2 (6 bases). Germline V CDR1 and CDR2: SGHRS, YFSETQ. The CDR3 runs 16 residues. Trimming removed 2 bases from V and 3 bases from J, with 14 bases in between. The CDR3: CASSLGIAADTGELFF. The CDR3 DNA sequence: TGCGCCAGCAGCTTAGGGATAGCGGCGGACACCGGGGAGCTGTTTTTT.

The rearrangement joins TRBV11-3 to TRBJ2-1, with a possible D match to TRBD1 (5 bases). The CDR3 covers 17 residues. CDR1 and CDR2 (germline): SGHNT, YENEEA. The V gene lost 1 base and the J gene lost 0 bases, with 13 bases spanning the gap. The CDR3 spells CASSLVVMGRSYNEQFF. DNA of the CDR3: TGTGCCAGCAGCTTAGTGGTGATGGGGCGCTCCTACAATGAGCAGTTCTTC.

The CDR3 DNA sequence: TGTGCCAGTAGTATAATGTTCATGGGGAGCGGGAGAGTCGACGAGCAGTACTTC. Encoded protein: CASSIMFMGSGRVDEQYF. The chain uses TRBV19 and TRBJ2-7; the match to TRBD2 covers 8 bases. The germline V gene has CDR1 LNHDA and CDR2 SQIVND (reference sequence). The CDR3 has 18 residues. V trimming: 2 bases; J trimming: 5 bases; junction bases outside the gene matches: 17.

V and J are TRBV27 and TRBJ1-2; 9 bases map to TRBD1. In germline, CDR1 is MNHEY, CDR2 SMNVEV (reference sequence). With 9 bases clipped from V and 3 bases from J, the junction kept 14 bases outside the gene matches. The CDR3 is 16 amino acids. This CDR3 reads CASWGDPGQGDYGYTF. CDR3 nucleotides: TGTGCCAGTTGGGGGGACCCGGGACAGGGAGACTATGGCTACACCTTC.

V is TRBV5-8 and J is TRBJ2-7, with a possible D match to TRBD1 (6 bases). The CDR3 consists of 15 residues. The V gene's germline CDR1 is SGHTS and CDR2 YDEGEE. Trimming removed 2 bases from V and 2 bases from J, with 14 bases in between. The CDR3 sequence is CASSFSRGKPYEQYF. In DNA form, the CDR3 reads TGTGCCAGCAGCTTCTCTAGGGGGAAGCCCTACGAGCAGTACTTC.

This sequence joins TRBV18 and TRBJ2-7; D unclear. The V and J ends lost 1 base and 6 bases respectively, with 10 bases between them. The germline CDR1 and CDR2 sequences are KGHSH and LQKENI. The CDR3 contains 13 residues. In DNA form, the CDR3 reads TGTGCCAGCTCACCACTTCCAGGTACCGAGCAGTACTTC. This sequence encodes CASSPLPGTEQYF. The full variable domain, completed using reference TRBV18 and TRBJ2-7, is NAGVMQNPRHLVRRRGQEARLRCSPMKGHSHVYWYRQLPEEGLKFMVYLQKENIIDESGMPKERFSAEFPKEGPSILRIQQVVRGDSAAYFCASSPLPGTEQYFGPGTRLTVT.

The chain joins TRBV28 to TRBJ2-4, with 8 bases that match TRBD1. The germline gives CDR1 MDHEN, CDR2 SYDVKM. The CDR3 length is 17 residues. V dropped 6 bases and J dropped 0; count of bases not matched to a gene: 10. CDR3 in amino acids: CASSPRTGPLAKNIQYF. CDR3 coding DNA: TGTGCCAGCAGCCCCCGGACAGGGCCCCTAGCCAAAAACATTCAGTACTTC. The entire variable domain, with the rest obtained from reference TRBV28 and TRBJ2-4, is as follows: DVKVTQSSRYLVKRTGEKVFLECVQDMDHENMFWYRQDPGLGLRLIYFSYDVKMKEKGDIPEGYSVSREKKERFSLILESASTNQTSMYLCASSPRTGPLAKNIQYFGAGTRLSVL.

CDR3 protein: CASSEQGLQETQYF. The CDR3 bases are TGTGCCAGCAGTGAACAGGGGCTCCAGGAGACCCAGTACTTC. V gene TRBV6-1 combines with J gene TRBJ2-5, with D tentatively TRBD1 (6 bases). The germline V and J ends were trimmed by 2 bases and 5 bases, with 12 bases remaining between them. CDR1 and CDR2 from the germline V gene are MNHNS and SASEGT. The CDR3 is 14 amino acids.

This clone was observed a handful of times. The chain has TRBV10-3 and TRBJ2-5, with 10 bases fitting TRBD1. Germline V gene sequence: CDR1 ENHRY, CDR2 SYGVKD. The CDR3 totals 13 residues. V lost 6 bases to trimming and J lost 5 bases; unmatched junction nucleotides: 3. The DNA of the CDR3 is TGTGCCATCAGGGGGGGACAGGGGGAGACCCAGTACTTC. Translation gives CAIRGGQGETQYF.